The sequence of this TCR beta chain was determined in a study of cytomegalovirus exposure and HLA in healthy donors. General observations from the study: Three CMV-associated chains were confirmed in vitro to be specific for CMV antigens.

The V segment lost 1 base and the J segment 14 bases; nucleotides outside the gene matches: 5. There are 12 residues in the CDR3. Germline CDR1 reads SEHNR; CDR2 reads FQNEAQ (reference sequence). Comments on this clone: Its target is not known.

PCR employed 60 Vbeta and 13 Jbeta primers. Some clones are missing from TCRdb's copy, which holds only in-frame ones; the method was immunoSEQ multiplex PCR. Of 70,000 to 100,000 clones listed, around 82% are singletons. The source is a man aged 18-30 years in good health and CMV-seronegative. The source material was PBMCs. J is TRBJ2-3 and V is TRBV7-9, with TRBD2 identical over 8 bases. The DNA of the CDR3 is TGTGCCAGCAGCTTAGTGGGACTAGTCTGGTATTTT. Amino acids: CASSLVGLVWYF.